The source of this T cell receptor (beta chain) is a study of T-cell reconstitution after alpha-beta-depleted transplantation in children. Whole-study findings and limits: Reportedly, roughly two months post-transplant, alpha-beta T cells arose from several hundred expanded graft clones. One year after transplant, T-cell counts and diversity came mostly from newly produced T cells. TCRbeta diversity was high at day 60 in some patients (a result of surviving recipient T cells and thymic progenitors).

The authors prepared the TCRbeta library with unique molecular identifiers. TCRdb processed the PCR reads anew with MiXCR; each CDR3 protein has one entry. The sample shows under 750,000 distinct CDR3 sequences, around 23% of them seen only once. The V end was cut by 6 bases, the J end by 2 bases, with 17 bases between. The CDR3 has 15 amino acids. For this clonotype: The antigen remains undetermined.

The sequenced sample was PBMCs, mostly from graft donor cells, obtained 360 days after TCRalphabeta/CD19-depleted stem cell transplant. This chain links TRBV12-3 or TRBV12-4 with TRBJ2-7; perhaps TRBD2 as D (6 bases). This TCR was sampled from a boy in the first two years of life who had a stem cell transplant for acute myeloid leukemia, so the T cells may come from the graft donor. Written as DNA, the CDR3 is TGTGCCAGCAGCTCCTCCGGGAGCCCTCCCTACGAGCAGTACGTC. Translation: CASSSSGSPPYEQYV.